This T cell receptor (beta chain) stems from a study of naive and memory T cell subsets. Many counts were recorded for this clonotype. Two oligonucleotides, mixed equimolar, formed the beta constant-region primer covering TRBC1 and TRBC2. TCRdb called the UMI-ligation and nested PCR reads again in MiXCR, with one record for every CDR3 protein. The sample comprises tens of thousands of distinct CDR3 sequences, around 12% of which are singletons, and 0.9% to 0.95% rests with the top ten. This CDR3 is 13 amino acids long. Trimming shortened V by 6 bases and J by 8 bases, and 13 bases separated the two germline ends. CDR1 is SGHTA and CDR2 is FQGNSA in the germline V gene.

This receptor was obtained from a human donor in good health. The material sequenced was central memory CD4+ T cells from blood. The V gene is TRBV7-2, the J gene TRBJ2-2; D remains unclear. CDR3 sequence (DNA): TGTGCCAGCAGTTTCCCACAGTCTGGGGAGCTGTTTTTT. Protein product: CASSFPQSGELFF.